The clone carrying this T cell receptor (beta chain) was seen ten or more times. Antigen: not known. V was trimmed by 3 bases and J by 0 bases, leaving 11 bases between them. Germline CDR1 is SGHRS and CDR2 is YFSETQ. The CDR3 sequence is 15 residues long. This specimen belongs to a study of CD8 T cells in ankylosing spondylitis. TCRdb ran MiXCR on the 5' RACE reads and lists one entry per CDR3 protein. The sample gives around 770,000 distinct CDR3 sequences, about 11% of which show up once; approximately 0.51% is in the top ten. Study-wide results and limits: Disease-linked clones were found to be CD8+ and relatively rare in peripheral blood. Seemingly characteristic of ankylosing spondylitis blood was a TCR beta motif consisting of about 8 highly homologous variants.

J is TRBJ2-3 and V is TRBV5-1; D might be TRBD1 or TRBD2, each matching 5 bases. The sample was blood, either unsorted or a sorted T cell fraction (not recorded which). This TCR was recovered from a male donor with ankylosing spondylitis. As DNA, the CDR3 is TGCGCCAGCAGCTATGAGGGACCCAGCACAGATACGCAGTATTTT. Protein product: CASSYEGPSTDTQYF.